This T cell receptor (beta chain) came from a study of a mutant IDH1 vaccine in newly diagnosed glioma. In regard to this clone: What it binds is unknown. At one boundary the junction diverges from the germline segment, which might be a read error.

Indicated time point: week 5, during vaccination. The investigators gave 300 ug of mutant IDH1 20-mer peptide in each vaccine dose, together with topical imiquimod. The table came from immunoSEQ multiplex PCR; TCRdb's copy has only in-frame clones and leaves some out. The sample records roughly 28,000 clones, approximately 80% being singletons. The CDR3 is 16 residues long. Germline CDR1 is ENHRY and CDR2 is SYGVKD. The sequences come from PBMCs, collected from a glioma patient whose treatment included an IDH1 peptide vaccine. The chain recombines TRBV10-3 with TRBJ2-2; 7 nucleotides align to TRBD2. This sequence originates from a man aged 35 to 55 with glioma. Some clones in this sample may be carry-over from other donors' samples. The CDR3 region has the DNA TGTGCCATTAGTGAGGAGGACGGGGGGTGGACCGGGGAGCTGTTTTTT. It translates to CAISEEDGGWTGELFF.